This T cell receptor beta chain comes out of a study of cytomegalovirus exposure and HLA in healthy donors. The ends lost 6 bases at V and 0 bases at J; junction bases unmatched: 6. This CDR3 comprises 15 residues. Germline CDR1 MNHEY, CDR2 SVGAGI. PCR employed 60 Vbeta and 13 Jbeta primers. The protocol was immunoSEQ multiplex PCR, while the TCRdb copy is restricted to in-frame clones and leaves out a portion. This sample contains approximately 110,000 clones. V is TRBV6-5 and J is TRBJ2-7, with 9 bases fitting TRBD1. The specimen sequenced was PBMCs. This clonotype originated in a man aged 18 to 35 in good health and CMV-seronegative. The CDR3 loop reads CASSPGTGSSYEQYF. The CDR3 DNA sequence: TGTGCCAGCAGCCCCGGGACAGGGTCCTCCTACGAGCAGTACTTC.